Listed below are T cell receptor beta chains from one sample, sequenced in a study of T cell responses to AZD1222 COVID-19 vaccine. Profiled with immunoSEQ multiplex PCR; TCRdb holds only in-frame clones, not every one. The sample yields 100,000 to 150,000 clones, around 84% seen once. The sample here was peripheral blood, taken on day 0 of AZD1222 vaccination. All receptors derive from an adult in good health. CDR3s leave out the opening cysteine and the closing phenylalanine or tryptophan. The D gene is left open where the match is weak.

V: TRBV9
D: NA
CDR3: ASSRGGNQPQH

V: TRBV5-4
D: NA
CDR3: ASSLRGSGNTIY

V: TRBV10-3
D: NA
CDR3: AISEGRENTEAF

V: TRBV10-3
D: NA
CDR3: AISPLSSTDTQY

V: TRBV27
D: TRBD1
CDR3: ASSIQGARETQY

V: TRBV6-5
D: NA
CDR3: ASSAPWNTEAF

V: TRBV27
D: NA
CDR3: ASRRGRTNTGELF

V: TRBV18
D: NA
CDR3: ASSPNSNTDTQY

V: TRBV10-3
D: NA
CDR3: AITGGRGTGELF

V: TRBV6-1
D: NA
CDR3: ASSEAPGSNYGYT

V: TRBV27
D: NA
CDR3: ASSLSSNSPLSYGYT

V: TRBV6-5
D: NA
CDR3: ASRFQGGETQY

V: TRBV3-1/TRBV3-2
D: TRBD1
CDR3: ASSQANRGTGNTIY

V: TRBV19
D: TRBD2
CDR3: ASRGGYEQY

V: TRBV28
D: NA
CDR3: ASSLGAAGTDTQY

V: TRBV7-9
D: TRBD1
CDR3: ASSQNRGSSGNTIY

V: TRBV9
D: TRBD2
CDR3: ASSGTGGPTDTQY

V: TRBV27
D: TRBD1
CDR3: ASSPSPGQGVETQY